This entry describes one TCR beta chain. This record comes from a study of T cell changes during pregnancy in multiple sclerosis. The repertoire was sequenced with immunoSEQ multiplex PCR; TCRdb's copy has only in-frame clones and lacks some. Of tens of thousands of clones listed, approximately 94% are singletons. The length of the CDR3 is 14 residues. Germline lookup yields CDR1 MRHNA and CDR2 SNTAGT. V dropped 4 bases and J dropped 4; count of bases not matched to a gene: 4. The source material was CD8+ T cells from peripheral blood mononuclear cells, sampled before pregnancy. This chain joins TRBV6-4 and TRBJ2-3; 8 bases match TRBD2. This sequence originates from a female donor with multiple sclerosis, enrolled in a pregnancy study. CDR3 protein: CASSGGREADTQYF. The CDR3 coding sequence is TGTGCCAGCAGTGGAGGGCGGGAGGCAGATACGCAGTATTTT.